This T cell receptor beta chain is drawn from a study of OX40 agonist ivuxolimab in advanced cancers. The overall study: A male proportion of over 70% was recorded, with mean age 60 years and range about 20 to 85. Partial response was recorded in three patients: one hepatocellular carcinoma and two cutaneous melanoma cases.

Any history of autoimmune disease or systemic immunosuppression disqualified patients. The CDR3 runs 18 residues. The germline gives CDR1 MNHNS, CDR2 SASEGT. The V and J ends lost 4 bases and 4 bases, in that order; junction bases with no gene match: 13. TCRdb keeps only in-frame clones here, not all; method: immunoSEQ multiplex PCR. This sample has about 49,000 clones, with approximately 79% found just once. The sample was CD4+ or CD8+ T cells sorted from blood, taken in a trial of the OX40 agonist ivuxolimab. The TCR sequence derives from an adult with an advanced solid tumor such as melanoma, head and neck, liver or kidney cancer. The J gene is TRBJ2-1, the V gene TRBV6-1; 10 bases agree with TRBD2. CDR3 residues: CASSGGTSAIRVYNEQFF. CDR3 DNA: TGTGCCAGCAGTGGGGGGACTAGCGCCATCAGGGTTTACAATGAGCAGTTCTTC.